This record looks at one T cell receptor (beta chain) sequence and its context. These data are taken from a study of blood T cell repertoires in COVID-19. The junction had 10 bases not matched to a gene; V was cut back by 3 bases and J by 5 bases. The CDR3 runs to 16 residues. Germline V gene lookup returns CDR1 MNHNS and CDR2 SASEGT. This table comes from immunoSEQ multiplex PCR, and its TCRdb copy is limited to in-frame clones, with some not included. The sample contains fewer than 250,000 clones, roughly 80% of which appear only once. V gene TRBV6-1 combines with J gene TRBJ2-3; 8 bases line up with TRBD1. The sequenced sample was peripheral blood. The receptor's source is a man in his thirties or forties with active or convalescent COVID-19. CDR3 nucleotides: TGTGCCAGCAGTGACCAAAACAGGGGGTTGGTAGATACGCAGTATTTT. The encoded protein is CASSDQNRGLVDTQYF.